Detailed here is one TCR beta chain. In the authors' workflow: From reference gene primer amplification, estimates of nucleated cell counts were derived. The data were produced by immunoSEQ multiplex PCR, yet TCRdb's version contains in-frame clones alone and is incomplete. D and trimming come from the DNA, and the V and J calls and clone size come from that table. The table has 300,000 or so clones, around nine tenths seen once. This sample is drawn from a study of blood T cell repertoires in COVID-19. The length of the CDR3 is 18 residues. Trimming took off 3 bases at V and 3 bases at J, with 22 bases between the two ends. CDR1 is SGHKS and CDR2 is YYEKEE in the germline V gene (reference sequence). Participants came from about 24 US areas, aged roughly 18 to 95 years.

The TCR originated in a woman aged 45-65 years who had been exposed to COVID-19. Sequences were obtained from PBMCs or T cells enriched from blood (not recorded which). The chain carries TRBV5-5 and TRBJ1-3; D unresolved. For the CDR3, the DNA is TGTGCCAGCAGCTCCCCCGCGGGAGGAACTTTAGGTGGAAACACCATATATTTT. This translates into CASSSPAGGTLGGNTIYF.